This TCR beta chain was identified during a study of beta chain features in type 1 diabetes (dated by TCRdb to 2016 to 2019). Background on the whole study: No differences in mean age, gender distribution, total cell number or subset yield were found between patients and healthy donors. Across all samples, 107,917,701 sorted cells were examined, and cell number per subset correlated strongly with RNA yield. The study compared the TCRB repertoires of sorted circulating CD4+ T cell subsets in recently diagnosed type 1 diabetes patients with those in matched healthy donors. Whereas all 30 or so donors provided naive and central memory subsets, regulatory and stem cell-like memory subsets were isolated from just 8 patients and about 8 healthy donors.

Results and caveats for the whole study, not just this receptor: Naive, central memory and regulatory TCRB repertoires appeared to be more similar among patients than among healthy donors. A moderate but significant shortening of TCRB CDR3 length was observed in type 1 diabetes patients in all four CD4+ subsets. Only small numbers of individuals were included in the HLA sub-analyses, which left unresolved whether HLA type had any influence on TCRB rearrangement. Patients with type 1 diabetes made fewer insertions and deleted more nucleotides at VDJ recombination sites, implying thymic rearrangement abnormalities. PCR may preferentially amplify shorter templates, but because patient and control samples were amplified and corrected together, any resulting skew would affect both groups equally. Because cDNA was sequenced instead of genomic DNA, highly expressing activated cells could be over-represented, though the groups showed no difference in activation or CD3 levels.

Each donor gave one peripheral blood draw, roughly 0.12 L on average, collected into heparinised tubes. A BD FACSAria II was used to sort naive, central memory, regulatory and stem cell-like memory CD4+ T cells with a panel that included CD45RO, CCR7, CD25, CD127, CD95 and CD27. All sorted populations exceeded 98% purity. PBMCs were isolated right away by Lymphoprep density gradient centrifugation and were stained directly, without culture. Samples were stained and sorted in pairs, with one healthy donor and one patient per experiment, so that batch effects were minimized. The entire amount of isolated RNA was reverse transcribed using the High Capacity cDNA Reverse Transcription Kit, so the sequenced TCRB transcripts were expressed ones. Deep immunoSEQ sequencing was applied to naive, central memory and regulatory T cell samples, giving an average of approximately 4 million total reads per sample. After sorted cells were lysed in RLT buffer, RNA was extracted with DNase-treated RNeasy Micro or Mini kits, with the choice depending on cell number. Each cell subset was processed on its own to prevent cross-contamination, while patient and healthy donor samples were processed together. The immunoSEQ multiplex PCR was used to amplify TCRB sequences from cDNA, generating 87-bp fragments that spanned the CDR3 region. Amplicons were sequenced on the Illumina HiSeq platform. The source study handled its data this way. PCR bias was corrected computationally using synthetic template baselines, and reads within Hamming distance 2 were collapsed, with unmergeable singletons discarded. By aligning reads against IMGT, V, D and J genes, CDR3 length, and insertions or deletions at six rearrangement sites were assigned. Within each subset, clonotype counts were normalized to sorted cell number, after which true diversity and Gini coefficients were computed with the tcR R package. The overlap coefficient, calculated on TCRB nucleotide sequences, was used to quantify repertoire sharing. Out-of-frame TCRB sequences from naive cells were analyzed as a proxy for the pre-selection repertoire. The clones in this table, taken by TCRdb from immuneACCESS, are in-frame only. Not every clone is retained; where verified, under half of the shortfall comes from an unresolved V gene, and the cause of the rest is unknown. Clone size and the V and J calls come from that table; the DNA yielded D and trimming. A total of hundreds of thousands of clones appear in this sample, about 16% of them only once. The ten most abundant clones make up around 0.095% of the sample.

This clone was recorded a few times. Its recognized antigen is unknown. Per-nucleotide qualities are absent, and no much larger clonotype sits a single base away. Based on the germline V gene, the CDR1 and CDR2 sequences are SGHDT and YYEEEE. Compared with germline, V lacks 4 bases and J lacks 4 bases; bases without a gene match: 7. Counted from cysteine to phenylalanine, this CDR3 has 14 amino acids. Kept here is only the CDR3 DNA, which spans 42 bases and is read in frame from base 1. This receptor was taken from a man aged 18 to 30 in good health. The sequenced material came from naive CD4+ T cells from blood. The cell subset or site label for this specimen denotes: true naive CD4+ T cells. This chain is built from TRBV5-6 and TRBJ2-5, with TRBD2 identical over 7 junction bases. The sequenced DNA is TGTGCCAGCAGCCTCCGGGACTATCGAGAGACCCAGTACTTC. It encodes CASSLRDYRETQYF.